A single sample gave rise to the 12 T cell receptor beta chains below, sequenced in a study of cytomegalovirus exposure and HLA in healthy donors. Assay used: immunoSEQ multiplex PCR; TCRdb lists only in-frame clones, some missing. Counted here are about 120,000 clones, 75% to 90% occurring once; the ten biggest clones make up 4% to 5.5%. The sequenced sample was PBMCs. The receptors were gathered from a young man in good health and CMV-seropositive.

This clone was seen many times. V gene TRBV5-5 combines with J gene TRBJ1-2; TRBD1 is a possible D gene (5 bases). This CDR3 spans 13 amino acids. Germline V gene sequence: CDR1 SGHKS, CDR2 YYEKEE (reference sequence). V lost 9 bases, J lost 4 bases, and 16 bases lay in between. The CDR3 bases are TGTGCCACCACAAGGGGCGACGGCTATGGCTACACCTTC. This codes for CATTRGDGYGYTF.

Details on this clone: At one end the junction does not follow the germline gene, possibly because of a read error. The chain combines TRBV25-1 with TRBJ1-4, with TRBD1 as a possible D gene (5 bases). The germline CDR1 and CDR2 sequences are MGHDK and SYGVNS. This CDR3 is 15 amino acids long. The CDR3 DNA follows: TGTGCCAGCAGTGGCGGACAAACAACAAATGAAAAACTGTTTTTT. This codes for CASSGGQTTNEKLFF.

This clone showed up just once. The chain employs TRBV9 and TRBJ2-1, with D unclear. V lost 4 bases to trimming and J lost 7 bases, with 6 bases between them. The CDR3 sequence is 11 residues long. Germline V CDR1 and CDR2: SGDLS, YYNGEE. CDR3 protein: CASSPRNEQFF. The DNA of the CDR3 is TGTGCCAGCAGCCCCAGAAATGAGCAGTTCTTC.

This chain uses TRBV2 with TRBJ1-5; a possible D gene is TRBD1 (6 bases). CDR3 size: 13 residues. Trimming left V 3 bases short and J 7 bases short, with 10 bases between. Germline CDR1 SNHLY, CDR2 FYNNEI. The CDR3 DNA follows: TGTGCCAGCAGTGAGTCAGGGGACCAGCCCCAGCATTTT. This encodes CASSESGDQPQHF.

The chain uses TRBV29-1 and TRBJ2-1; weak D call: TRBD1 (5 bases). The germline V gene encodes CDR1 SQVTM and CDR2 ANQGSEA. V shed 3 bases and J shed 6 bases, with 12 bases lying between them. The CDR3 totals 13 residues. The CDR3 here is CSVDRALSNEQFF. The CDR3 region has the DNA TGCAGCGTTGACAGGGCTCTTAGCAATGAGCAGTTCTTC.

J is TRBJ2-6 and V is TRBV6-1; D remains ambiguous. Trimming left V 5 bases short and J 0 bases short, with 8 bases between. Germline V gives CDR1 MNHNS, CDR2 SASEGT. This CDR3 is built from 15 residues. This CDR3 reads CASSQDGSGANVLTF. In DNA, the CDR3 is TGTGCCAGCAGTCAAGACGGCTCTGGGGCCAACGTCCTGACTTTC.

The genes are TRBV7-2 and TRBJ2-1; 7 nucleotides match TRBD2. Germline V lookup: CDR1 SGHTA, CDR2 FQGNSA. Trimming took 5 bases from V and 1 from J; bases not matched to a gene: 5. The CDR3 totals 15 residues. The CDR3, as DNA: TGTGCCAGCAGCCCGTTGGGAGGGTCCTACAATGAGCAGTTCTTC. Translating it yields CASSPLGGSYNEQFF.

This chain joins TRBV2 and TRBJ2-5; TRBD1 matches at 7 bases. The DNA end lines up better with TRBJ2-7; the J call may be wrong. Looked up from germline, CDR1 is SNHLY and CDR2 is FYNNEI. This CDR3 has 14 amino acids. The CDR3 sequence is CASGSTGEVGEQYF. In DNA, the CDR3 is TGTGCCAGCGGGTCCACAGGGGAAGTTGGCGAGCAGTACTTC.

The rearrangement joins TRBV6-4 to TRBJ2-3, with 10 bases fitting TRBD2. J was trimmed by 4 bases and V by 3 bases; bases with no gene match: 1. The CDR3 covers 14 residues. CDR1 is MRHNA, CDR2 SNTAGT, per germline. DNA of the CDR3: TGTGCCAGCAGTGAGAGCGGGGGGGCAGATACGCAGTATTTT. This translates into CASSESGGADTQYF.

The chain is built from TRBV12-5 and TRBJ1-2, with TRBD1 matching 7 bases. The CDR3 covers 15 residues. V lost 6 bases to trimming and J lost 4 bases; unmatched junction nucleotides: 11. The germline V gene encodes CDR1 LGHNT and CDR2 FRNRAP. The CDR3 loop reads CASGRARGNGYGYTF. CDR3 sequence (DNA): TGTGCTAGTGGCCGAGCCAGGGGGAACGGCTATGGCTACACCTTC.

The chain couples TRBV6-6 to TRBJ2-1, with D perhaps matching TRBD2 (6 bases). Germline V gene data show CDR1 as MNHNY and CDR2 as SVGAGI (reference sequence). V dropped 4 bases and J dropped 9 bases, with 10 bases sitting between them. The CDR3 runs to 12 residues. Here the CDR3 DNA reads TGTGCCAGCAGTTTCGGGACTCCTGAGCAGTTCTTC. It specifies CASSFGTPEQFF.

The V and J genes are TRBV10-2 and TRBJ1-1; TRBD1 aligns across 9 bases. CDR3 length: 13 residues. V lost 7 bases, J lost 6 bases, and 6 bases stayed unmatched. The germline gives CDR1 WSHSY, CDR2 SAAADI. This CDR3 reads CASTRDRASEAFF. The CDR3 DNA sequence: TGCGCCAGCACCAGGGACAGGGCATCTGAAGCTTTCTTT.